This TCR beta chain was obtained from a study of T cells in Graves' hyperthyroidism and ophthalmopathy (dated by TCRdb to the late 2010s). For context, the study as a whole: A discovery cohort of roughly 100 patients, approximately 44 with Graves' ophthalmopathy and 57 with stable Graves' hyperthyroidism, was used to find distinguishing TCR V-J signatures. Whether ophthalmopathy could be predicted prospectively was tested in an independent validation cohort made up of 18 to 20 hyperthyroidism patients plus 17 patients who later progressed to ophthalmopathy. The roughly 100 discovery patients were randomly split 7:3 into training and test sets. In roughly six Graves' hyperthyroidism patients, the study also compared T-cell repertoires from thyroid tissue with T-cell repertoires from blood. Once sampling was done, hyperthyroidism patients were given methimazole at a starting dose of 30 mg daily, whereas ophthalmopathy patients were given high-dose intravenous methylprednisolone. The paper describes TCR Vbeta CDR3 sequencing of fewer than 150 peripheral blood samples, made up of 43 ophthalmopathy patients, 70 to 80 hyperthyroidism patients and 17 progressor patients. The study at large found these results: A model built on a 13 V-J signature distinguished ophthalmopathy from stable hyperthyroidism, reaching over 85% sensitivity and about 81% specificity in cross-validation and 80%/75% in testing. In validation, the model predicted progression to ophthalmopathy a median of 6.5 months before onset, with over 55% sensitivity and 72.22% specificity. No statistical method was used to set the sample size in advance, and investigators knew the group allocation. Blood samples also contained most of the expanded thyroid clonotypes (frequency above 0.001), which suggests that blood repertoires may reflect thyroid immune responses.

The TCR beta CDR3 regions were amplified from the RNA transcripts. A first-round RT-PCR of the TCR CDR3 used the HTBI primer set with the Qiagen OneStep RT-PCR kit. The libraries were constructed in a second round of multiplex PCR and then size-selected and purified. Libraries were sequenced paired-end with 100 bp reads on an Illumina HiSeq2000. In the source study's methods: SOAPnuke was used to process the raw data, with reads discarded if the reads contained adapters or uncalled bases, had a mean Phred below 15, or lacked an exact constant-primer or identifier match. COPE v1.2.5 was used to merge high-quality paired reads, and clonotypes were defined as unique nucleotide sequences. MiTCR v1.1 was used to align clonotypes to the IMGT TRBV, TRBD and TRBJ reference segments. The analysis included only V-J combinations with a frequency above 0.0001, which together covered approximately 99% of the repertoires. The TCS score was defined as the ratio of F50 (clonal expansion) to E x V (chaos), calculated using BLOSUM62-based TCRdist between CDR3 peptides within each V-J. Welch's t-statistics and random forest reduced roughly 500 V-J features to roughly 13, which were used in a naive Bayes classifier (R e1071). Thyroid-blood repertoire similarity was quantified with the Morisita-Horn index. The public reads were quality trimmed at Q25 with fastp and then assembled into clones with MiXCR by TCRdb, keeping productive beta chains. Identical CDR3 protein sequences are pooled into one entry, listed with their most common genes and DNA. Clone size and V and J calls follow TCRdb, not the original study. The sample profile shows around 620,000 distinct CDR3 sequences; under 60% of them were found once. Around 20% of the sample lies in the top ten.

Trimming leaves V shorter by 4 bases and J shorter by 0 bases, with the junction holding 12 bases beyond the gene matches. As encoded in the germline V gene (reference sequence), CDR1 is DFQATT while CDR2 is SNEGSKA. The CDR3 holds 17 amino acids from the cysteine to the phenylalanine. Kept here is only the CDR3 DNA, which spans 51 bases and is read in frame from base 1. Worth noting for this clonotype: Which antigen it targets is not known. Base qualities are not recorded, but no much larger clone differs from it by a single base.

Any patient with an uncontrolled infection, another autoimmune disease, pregnancy or lactation was excluded. Diagnoses were established on the basis of clinical symptoms, serum thyroxine and TRAb, thyroid ultrasound, and orbital computed tomography. Total RNA was extracted using Trizol reagent, and RNA quality was assessed on an Agilent 2100 Bioanalyzer. The sequenced sample was peripheral blood or thyroid tissue (not recorded which). The V and J genes are TRBV20-1 and TRBJ2-1, with 7 bases in between that match TRBD1. The receptor's source is an adult woman with Graves' disease, either hyperthyroidism or ophthalmopathy (not recorded which). CDR3 protein: CSANGTVQRLSYNEQFF. The DNA is TGCAGTGCTAATGGGACAGTCCAACGCCTCTCCTACAATGAGCAGTTCTTC.